Listed below are T cell receptor beta chains from one sample, sequenced in a study of cytomegalovirus exposure and HLA in healthy donors. Sequencing was performed with immunoSEQ multiplex PCR; in TCRdb, only in-frame clones are kept and a portion is missing. The sample has about 83,000 clones; 81% are singletons. Sequenced: PBMCs. Receptors were obtained from a young woman in good health and CMV-seronegative. Both conserved end residues are part of each CDR3. The D gene is left open where the match is weak. Part of the rows lack a size; the others show once, few, many or a class for expanded clones.

V: TRBV5-1; size: once; J: TRBJ1-3; D: TRBD1; CDR3: CASRPGQGAGGNTIYF; DNA: TGCGCCAGCAGACCCGGACAGGGGGCGGGTGGAAACACCATATATTTT
V: TRBV9; size: NA; J: TRBJ2-5; D: NA; CDR3: CASSVMSPPGGGETQYF; DNA: TGTGCCAGCAGCGTGATGTCCCCACCTGGCGGAGGGGAGACCCAGTACTTC
V: TRBV14; size: NA; J: TRBJ2-1; D: TRBD1; CDR3: CASSPGTGSWNEQFF; DNA: TGTGCCAGCAGCCCCGGGACAGGGAGTTGGAATGAGCAGTTCTTC
V: TRBV6-1; size: NA; J: TRBJ1-5; D: NA; CDR3: CASRSGERTEPQHF; DNA: TGTGCCAGCAGATCCGGAGAGCGGACCGAGCCCCAGCATTTT
V: TRBV28; size: once; J: TRBJ2-3; D: NA; CDR3: CASSFAGSVADTQYF; DNA: TGTGCCAGCAGTTTTGCAGGATCCGTTGCGGATACGCAGTATTTT
V: TRBV6-4; size: NA; J: TRBJ2-2; D: TRBD2; CDR3: CASSGELASGELFF; DNA: TGTGCCAGCAGTGGGGAACTAGCGTCCGGGGAGCTGTTTTTT
V: TRBV15; size: NA; J: TRBJ1-2; D: TRBD1; CDR3: CATSSNRDHSWGQGGFEPYGYTF; DNA: TGTGCCACCAGCAGTAACAGGGACCACTCCTGGGGACAGGGGGGTTTCGAACCTTATGGCTACACCTTC
V: TRBV11-3; size: NA; J: TRBJ2-1; D: TRBD2; CDR3: CASSRGDDRRSEQFF; DNA: TGTGCCAGTTCACGGGGGGATGACAGAAGAAGTGAGCAGTTCTTC
V: TRBV11-2; size: NA; J: TRBJ2-7; D: NA; CDR3: CASSLKFNEQYF; DNA: TGTGCCAGCAGCTTAAAATTCAACGAGCAGTACTTC
V: TRBV9; size: NA; J: TRBJ2-5; D: NA; CDR3: CASSVGHRQETQYF; DNA: TGTGCCAGCAGCGTGGGACATCGGCAAGAGACCCAGTACTTC
V: TRBV9; size: NA; J: TRBJ2-5; D: NA; CDR3: CASSSPFRGQETQYF; DNA: TGTGCCAGCAGCAGTCCCTTTAGGGGTCAAGAGACCCAGTACTTC
V: TRBV4-2; size: NA; J: TRBJ2-1; D: TRBD2; CDR3: CASRLAGGDEQFF; DNA: TGTGCCAGCCGACTAGCGGGAGGCGATGAGCAGTTCTTC
V: TRBV30; size: NA; J: TRBJ2-1; D: TRBD2; CDR3: CAWSPGGLWNEQFF; DNA: TGTGCCTGGAGTCCGGGAGGGCTTTGGAATGAGCAGTTCTTC
V: TRBV19; size: once; J: TRBJ2-5; D: TRBD1; CDR3: CASSPRGGETQYF; DNA: TGTGCCAGTAGCCCACGAGGGGGCGAGACCCAGTACTTC
V: TRBV5-1; size: few; J: TRBJ2-7; D: TRBD1; CDR3: CASSPDRAYEQYF; DNA: TGCGCCAGCAGCCCGGACAGGGCCTACGAGCAGTACTTC
V: TRBV9; size: few; J: TRBJ1-1; D: NA; CDR3: CASSVVSVNTEAFF; DNA: TGTGCCAGCAGCGTAGTGTCAGTGAACACTGAAGCTTTCTTT
V: TRBV14; size: NA; J: TRBJ1-2; D: NA; CDR3: CASSQDRMADYGYTF; DNA: TGTGCCAGCAGCCAAGACCGCATGGCAGATTATGGCTACACCTTC
V: TRBV4-2; size: NA; J: TRBJ2-1; D: TRBD2; CDR3: CASSQVLAGEDGYEQFF; DNA: TGTGCCAGCAGCCAAGTCCTAGCGGGAGAAGATGGCTATGAGCAGTTCTTC
V: TRBV28; size: few; J: TRBJ1-1; D: NA; CDR3: CASRTGYTEAFF; DNA: TGTGCCAGCAGAACAGGGTACACTGAAGCTTTCTTT
V: TRBV18; size: NA; J: TRBJ1-5; D: NA; CDR3: CASSDSNPNSNQPQHF; DNA: TGTGCCAGCTCAGACAGCAATCCTAATAGCAATCAGCCCCAGCATTTT
V: TRBV28; size: once; J: TRBJ2-3; D: NA; CDR3: CASSKDSLGIDTQYF; DNA: TGTGCCAGCAGCAAGGACAGCCTCGGGATTGATACGCAGTATTTT
V: TRBV6-5; size: NA; J: TRBJ1-1; D: NA; CDR3: CASSRLRIGSEAFF; DNA: TGTGCCAGCAGCCGTCTGAGGATTGGGTCTGAAGCTTTCTTT
V: TRBV19; size: NA; J: TRBJ1-5; D: NA; CDR3: CASSMLGGNQPQHF; DNA: TGTGCCAGTAGTATGTTAGGGGGCAATCAGCCCCAGCATTTT
V: TRBV10-3; size: NA; J: TRBJ1-4; D: TRBD1; CDR3: CAISESPQGGNEKLFF; DNA: TGTGCCATCAGTGAGTCCCCACAGGGGGGAAATGAAAAACTGTTTTTT
V: TRBV28; size: NA; J: TRBJ1-1; D: NA; CDR3: CASSFWAARNTEAFF; DNA: TGTGCCAGCAGTTTTTGGGCAGCACGGAACACTGAAGCTTTCTTT
V: TRBV7-3; size: NA; J: TRBJ2-2; D: TRBD2; CDR3: CASSLAGVNTGELFF; DNA: TGTGCCAGCAGCTTAGCGGGAGTGAACACCGGGGAGCTGTTTTTT
V: TRBV18; size: NA; J: TRBJ2-5; D: NA; CDR3: CASSLQETQYF; DNA: TGTGCCAGCTCATTACAAGAGACCCAGTACTTC
V: TRBV7-6; size: NA; J: TRBJ1-1; D: TRBD1; CDR3: CASSLAGQGTEAFF; DNA: TGTGCCAGCAGCTTAGCGGGACAGGGGACTGAAGCTTTCTTT
V: TRBV5-1; size: NA; J: TRBJ1-6; D: TRBD1; CDR3: CASSLGGTGANSPLHF; DNA: TGCGCCAGCAGCTTGGGAGGAACAGGGGCTAATTCACCCCTCCACTTT
V: TRBV9; size: NA; J: TRBJ2-7; D: TRBD1; CDR3: CASSVGPFSGTGAYEQYF; DNA: TGTGCCAGCAGCGTAGGCCCCTTTTCCGGGACAGGAGCCTACGAGCAGTACTTC
V: TRBV7-2; size: NA; J: TRBJ1-2; D: NA; CDR3: CASSPVPGDYGYTF; DNA: TGTGCCAGCAGCCCAGTGCCCGGGGACTATGGCTACACCTTC
V: TRBV18; size: NA; J: TRBJ1-2; D: NA; CDR3: CASSLRTEPYGYTF; DNA: TGTGCCAGCTCACTAAGGACAGAGCCATATGGCTACACCTTC
V: TRBV5-1; size: NA; J: TRBJ2-7; D: TRBD2; CDR3: CASSFPLGGEYTYEQYF; DNA: TGCGCCAGCAGCTTCCCCTTGGGGGGGGAGTATACCTACGAGCAGTACTTC
V: TRBV7-8; size: NA; J: TRBJ1-1; D: NA; CDR3: CASSERFLFTEAFF; DNA: TGTGCCAGCAGCGAGCGGTTTTTGTTCACTGAAGCTTTCTTT
V: TRBV15; size: NA; J: TRBJ1-5; D: NA; CDR3: CATSRDRGGGRPQHF; DNA: TGTGCCACCAGCAGAGATCGGGGGGGAGGACGGCCCCAGCATTTT
V: TRBV28; size: NA; J: TRBJ1-3; D: NA; CDR3: CASSSGDNSGNTIYF; DNA: TGTGCCAGCAGTTCAGGGGACAACTCTGGAAACACCATATATTTT
V: TRBV5-4; size: NA; J: TRBJ2-1; D: TRBD1; CDR3: CASGSGGNEQFF; DNA: TGTGCCAGCGGATCAGGGGGCAATGAGCAGTTCTTC
V: TRBV5-4; size: NA; J: TRBJ1-1; D: TRBD1; CDR3: CASSPARGGVNTEAFF; DNA: TGTGCCAGCAGCCCGGCCCGAGGGGGCGTGAACACTGAAGCTTTCTTT